This T cell receptor (beta chain) originates from a study of STAT5B mutations in CD4+ large granular lymphocyte leukemia. Some clones are missing from TCRdb's copy, which holds only in-frame ones; the method was immunoSEQ multiplex PCR. The sample carries tens of thousands of clones, 70% to 75% recorded once. This clone was seen only a few times. The length of the CDR3 is 14 residues. Trimming cost V 3 bases and J 6 bases; bases outside gene matches: 7. Germline lookup yields CDR1 KGHSH and CDR2 LQKENI. Sequenced input: CD4+ T cells from blood buffy coats. V gene TRBV18 combines with J gene TRBJ1-2; TRBD1 aligns across 7 bases. The clonotype originates from a human donor in good health. The CDR3 loop is CASSPPGGMHGYTF. CDR3 bases: TGTGCCAGCTCACCTCCAGGGGGTATGCATGGCTACACCTTC.